This T cell receptor (beta chain) stems from a study of cytomegalovirus exposure and HLA in healthy donors. Study results and caveats: Many donors shared some public TCRs, even though most TCR sequences were rare.

13 Jbeta primers and 60 Vbeta primers were used for the PCR. Libraries were prepared by immunoSEQ multiplex PCR; TCRdb keeps only in-frame clonotypes and omits some of them. The sample comprises more than 100,000 clones, about 81% of which are singletons, and approximately 8.1% rests with the top ten. V lost 6 bases, J lost 1 base, and 18 bases lay in between. The length of the CDR3 is 16 residues. Germline V gene sequence: CDR1 MRHNA, CDR2 SNTAGT. This clone came up many times. Its antigen remains unknown. The specimen sequenced was PBMCs. The receptor was isolated from a woman aged 45 to 65 in good health and CMV-seropositive. The genes are TRBV6-4 and TRBJ1-1, with D maybe TRBD1 (5 bases). CDR3 nucleotides: TGTGCCAGCAGCCGCCGCGGACACCGGCGGAACACTGAAGCTTTCTTT. It encodes CASSRRGHRRNTEAFF.